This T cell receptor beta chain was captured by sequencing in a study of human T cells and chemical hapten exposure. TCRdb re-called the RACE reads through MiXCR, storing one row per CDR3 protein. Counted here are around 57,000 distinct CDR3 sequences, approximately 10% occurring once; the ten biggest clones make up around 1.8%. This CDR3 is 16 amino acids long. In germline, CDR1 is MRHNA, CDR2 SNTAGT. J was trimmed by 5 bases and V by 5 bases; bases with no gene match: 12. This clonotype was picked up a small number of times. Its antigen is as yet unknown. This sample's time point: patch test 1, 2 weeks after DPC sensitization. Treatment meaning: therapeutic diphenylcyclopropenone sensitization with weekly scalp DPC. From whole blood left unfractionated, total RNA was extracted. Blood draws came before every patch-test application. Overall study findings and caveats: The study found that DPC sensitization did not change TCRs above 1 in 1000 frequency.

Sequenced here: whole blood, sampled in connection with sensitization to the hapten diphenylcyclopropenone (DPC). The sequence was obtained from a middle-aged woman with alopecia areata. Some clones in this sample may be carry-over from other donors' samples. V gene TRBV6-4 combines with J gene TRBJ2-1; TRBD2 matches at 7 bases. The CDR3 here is CASSWIGGSGDNEQFF. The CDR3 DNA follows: TGTGCCAGCAGTTGGATAGGCGGGAGTGGGGACAATGAGCAGTTCTTC.